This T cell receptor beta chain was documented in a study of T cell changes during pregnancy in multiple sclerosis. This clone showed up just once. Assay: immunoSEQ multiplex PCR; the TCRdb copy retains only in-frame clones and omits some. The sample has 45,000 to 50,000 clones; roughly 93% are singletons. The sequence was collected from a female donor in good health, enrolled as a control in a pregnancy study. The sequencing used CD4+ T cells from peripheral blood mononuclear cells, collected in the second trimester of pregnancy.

The CDR3 sequence: CASSRAGGQGNEQFF. Written as DNA, the CDR3 is TGTGCCAGCAGCCGAGCGGGGGGGCAGGGCAATGAGCAGTTCTTC. This chain connects TRBV7-3 to TRBJ2-1, with 10 positions matching TRBD2. After removal of 5 bases from V and 6 bases from J, the junction contained 7 bases not matched to a gene. The CDR3 has 15 residues. Germline V gene data show CDR1 as SGHTA and CDR2 as FQGTGA.